Below are 25 T cell receptor beta chains sequenced from a single sample in a study of neurological immune-mediated disorders (dated by TCRdb to between 2018 and 2021). Library prep was done by 5' RACE. TCRdb shows the sequencer as Illumina HiSeq 2500. TCRdb passed the public sequencing reads through fastp at Q25 and MiXCR, retaining productive beta sequences. Here each entry gathers all rows of one CDR3 protein and keeps the most common genes and DNA. This sample comprises 65,000 to 95,000 distinct CDR3 sequences, approximately 5% of them detected only once. The ten largest clones add up to 2% to 2.5% of the sample. Sequencing was carried out using PBMCs. The source is a woman in her twenties or thirties with multiple sclerosis.

This sequence joins TRBV5-1 and TRBJ2-5; TRBD1 aligns across 10 bases. The trim removed 3 bases at V and 5 bases at J, leaving 7 bases unmatched. This CDR3 has 15 residues. Germline-derived CDR1 and CDR2 are SGHRS and YFSETQ. CDR3: CASSSQTGGVETQYF. In nucleotides, the CDR3 is TGCGCCAGCAGCTCACAGACAGGGGGCGTCGAGACCCAGTACTTC.

This clonotype has at least ten counts. The rearrangement uses TRBV6-5 and TRBJ1-1, with D unclear. Germline V gene sequence: CDR1 MNHEY, CDR2 SVGAGI. The CDR3 contains 13 residues. V was cut by 6 bases and J by 0 bases, with 8 bases left in between. CDR3 DNA sequence: TGTGCCAGCAGGGCCACAGTGAACACTGAAGCTTTCTTT. It codes for CASRATVNTEAFF.

This clonotype was detected many times. This rearrangement joins TRBV20-1 to TRBJ2-6; D is undetermined. The germline V and J ends were trimmed by 3 bases and 0 bases, with 9 bases remaining between them. The V gene's germline CDR1 is DFQATT and CDR2 SNEGSKA (reference sequence). The CDR3 length is 15 residues. The CDR3 region has the DNA TGCAGTGCTAGGCGCAGGAGCTCTGGGGCCAACGTCCTGACTTTC. This sequence encodes CSARRRSSGANVLTF.

This clonotype was seen repeatedly, ten times or more. The chain couples TRBV20-1 to TRBJ2-1; maybe TRBD2 (6 bases). V was shortened by 4 bases and J by 9 bases, with 28 bases between the two germline ends. The CDR3 totals 17 residues. Germline CDR1 and CDR2: DFQATT and SNEGSKA (reference sequence). The CDR3 sequence is CSANGGSGGSRKGEQFF. The DNA for the CDR3 is TGCAGTGCTAACGGAGGCTCCGGAGGGAGTCGGAAGGGTGAGCAGTTCTTC.

The rearrangement links TRBV12-3 or TRBV12-4 to TRBJ2-7, with D perhaps matching TRBD2 (5 bases). Trimming took off 1 base at V and 3 bases at J, with 28 bases between the two ends. The CDR3 loop spans 20 amino acids. The CDR3 nucleotides are TGTGCCAGCAGTTTAGATTTGTGGAGGTCTCACAATATTCGGTTCTACGAGCAGTACTTC. It is translated as CASSLDLWRSHNIRFYEQYF.

This clonotype has ten or more counts. The V call is TRBV29-1, the J call TRBJ1-2; 7 bases agree with TRBD1. The CDR3 loop spans 14 amino acids. J gave up 3 bases and V 6 bases, and 10 bases lay outside the gene matches. The V gene's germline CDR1 is SQVTM and CDR2 ANQGSEA. CDR3 protein: CSVASSGTDYGYTF. The DNA for the CDR3 is TGCAGCGTCGCCTCATCAGGGACAGACTATGGCTACACCTTC.

There are many counts of this clonotype. The V and J genes are TRBV5-1 and TRBJ1-1; D is unclear. CDR1 and CDR2 from the germline V gene are SGHRS and YFSETQ. The CDR3 is 14 amino acids. The V gene lost 0 bases and the J gene lost 4 bases, with 10 bases spanning the gap. The CDR3 bases are TGCGCCAGCAGCTTGGTTCAGGCGGGCACTGAAGCTTTCTTT. Amino acid sequence: CASSLVQAGTEAFF.

Ten or more counts support this clonotype. The rearrangement joins TRBV10-3 to TRBJ2-5; the D gene is possibly TRBD2 (6 bases). CDR3 length: 15 residues. Deletions cut 0 bases from V and 8 bases from J, with 16 bases between. Germline CDR1 reads ENHRY; CDR2 reads SYGVKD. This CDR3 reads CAISESSQTGGTQYF. The CDR3 region has the DNA TGTGCCATCAGTGAGTCGAGCCAGACCGGGGGTACCCAGTACTTC.

This clonotype has ten or more counts. The CDR3, as DNA: TGTGCCAGCAAACAAACAGGGATAAGCAATCAGCCCCAGCATTTT. This encodes CASKQTGISNQPQHF. The rearrangement joins TRBV12-3 or TRBV12-4 to TRBJ1-5; possibly TRBD1 for D (6 bases). The CDR3 has 15 amino acids. V was pared by 7 bases and J by 1 base, with 14 bases between.

The CDR3 here is CASSLNRDRDHEQYV. The DNA for the CDR3 is TGTGCCAGCTCACTCAACCGGGACAGGGACCACGAGCAGTACGTC. The chain couples TRBV18 to TRBJ2-7; TRBD1 aligns across 9 bases. The CDR3 runs 15 residues. V trimming: 4 bases; J trimming: 5 bases; junction bases outside the gene matches: 9. The germline V gene has CDR1 KGHSH and CDR2 LQKENI.

The chain joins TRBV20-1 to TRBJ1-6, with 8 bases fitting TRBD1. Trimming at V came to 5 bases and at J to 7 bases, leaving 1 base not matched to a gene. The CDR3 length is 12 residues. Germline loops: CDR1 DFQATT, CDR2 SNEGSKA (reference sequence). CDR3 sequence: CSARTGNSPLHF. The DNA of the CDR3 is TGCAGTGCTCGGACAGGGAATTCACCCCTCCACTTT.

The table lists this clonotype with many counts. The chain couples TRBV18 to TRBJ2-3, with 13 bases fitting TRBD2. The CDR3 has 16 amino acids. Germline CDR1 is KGHSH and CDR2 is LQKENI. The J segment lost 6 bases and the V segment lost 6 bases, leaving 9 bases of the junction unmatched. CDR3 loop: CASSPGLAGAADTQYF. In nucleotides, the CDR3 is TGTGCCAGCTCCCCCGGACTAGCGGGGGCGGCGGATACGCAGTATTTT.

This clonotype has at least ten counts. J is TRBJ2-3 and V is TRBV29-1; D remains ambiguous. There are 13 residues in the CDR3. The germline V gene encodes CDR1 SQVTM and CDR2 ANQGSEA. The germline V and J ends were trimmed by 4 bases and 4 bases, with 12 bases remaining between them. CDR3 DNA sequence: TGCAGCGTTGCAGGCCGGTCGGCAGATACGCAGTATTTT. Translating gives CSVAGRSADTQYF.

This clonotype was detected many times. This chain joins TRBV27 and TRBJ1-2, with a weak D call TRBD1 (5 bases). CDR3 length: 13 residues. Germline CDR1 and CDR2: MNHEY and SMNVEV (reference sequence). The V end was cut by 2 bases, the J end by 2 bases, with 6 bases between. The CDR3, as DNA: TGTGCCAGCAGTTTACGACAGAACTATGGCTACACCTTC. This codes for CASSLRQNYGYTF.

This clonotype was counted many times. The rearrangement links TRBV5-1 to TRBJ2-5, with TRBD2 identical over 11 bases. The J segment lost 4 bases and the V segment lost 1 base, leaving 9 bases of the junction unmatched. The CDR3 loop spans 17 amino acids. Germline V gene lookup returns CDR1 SGHRS and CDR2 YFSETQ. The CDR3 bases are TGCGCCAGCAGCTTGAGGCCCGCTAGCGGGAGGACAGAGACCCAGTACTTC. It is translated as CASSLRPASGRTETQYF. The full variable domain, its missing parts supplied by reference TRBV5-1 and TRBJ2-5, is KAGVTQTPRYLIKTRGQQVTLSCSPISGHRSVSWYQQTPGQGLQFLFEYFSETQRNKGNFPGRFSGRQFSNSRSEMNVSTLELGDSALYLCASSLRPASGRTETQYFGPGTRLLVL.

This clonotype was seen at least ten times. This chain connects TRBV5-1 to TRBJ2-1, with 9 bases matching TRBD1. The CDR3 sequence is 16 residues long. V shed 1 base and J 3 bases; nucleotides not matched to a gene: 5. Germline V CDR1 and CDR2: SGHRS, YFSETQ. The chain's CDR3 is CASSLPGQGVYNEQFF. In DNA form, the CDR3 reads TGCGCCAGCAGCTTGCCGGGACAGGGAGTCTACAATGAGCAGTTCTTC.

This clonotype turned up a few times. This sequence joins TRBV7-2 and TRBJ1-1, with unresolved D. There are 14 residues in the CDR3. Between the trimmed V and J ends, which lost 2 bases and 4 bases, there was a span of 11 bases. Germline V CDR1 and CDR2: SGHTA, FQGNSA. CDR3 protein: CASSLSTVATEAFF. The CDR3 DNA is TGTGCCAGCAGCTTAAGCACGGTGGCCACTGAAGCTTTCTTT.

The rearrangement uses TRBV12-3 or TRBV12-4 and TRBJ2-7, with TRBD2 matching over 10 bases. The CDR3 runs 14 residues. J was trimmed by 2 bases and V by 5 bases; bases with no gene match: 3. CDR3 region: CASSASGGTYEQYF. The CDR3 DNA reads TGTGCCAGCAGTGCTAGCGGGGGAACCTACGAGCAGTACTTC.

This clonotype was observed many times. This chain uses TRBV2 with TRBJ2-2; 8 positions match TRBD2. Germline CDR1 SNHLY, CDR2 FYNNEI. Trimming cost V 6 bases and J 2 bases; bases outside gene matches: 8. This CDR3 region has 16 residues. The CDR3 DNA reads TGTGCCAGCAGCCGGATGGGACTAGGCAACACCGGGGAGCTGTTTTTT. This sequence encodes CASSRMGLGNTGELFF.

This clonotype was seen ten or more times. The chain employs TRBV19 and TRBJ1-5; 7 bases are a match to TRBD1. V lost 8 bases and J lost 7; bases outside the gene matches: 17. CDR1 and CDR2 (germline): LNHDA, SQIVND (reference sequence). The CDR3 runs 16 residues. The CDR3 reads CASAPGTAQFGQPQHF. CDR3 nucleotide sequence: TGTGCCAGTGCCCCCGGGACAGCCCAGTTTGGACAGCCCCAGCATTTT.

The chain uses TRBV7-2 and TRBJ2-1; D gene ambiguous. CDR3 length: 15 residues. Looked up from germline, CDR1 is SGHTA and CDR2 is FQGNSA. The germline V and J ends were trimmed by 3 bases and 8 bases, with 17 bases remaining between them. In DNA, the CDR3 is TGTGCCAGCAGCTTTCGCCGTGGGTCCCTCGATGAGCAGTTCTTC. Amino acids: CASSFRRGSLDEQFF.

Ten or more counts support this clonotype. This sequence may be a read error, since a much larger clone differs from it by one base. This chain connects TRBV7-9 to TRBJ1-4, with no clear D. Trimming took off 5 bases at V and 4 bases at J, with 11 bases between the two ends. CDR3 length: 14 amino acids. The germline V gene encodes CDR1 SEHNR and CDR2 FQNEAQ (reference sequence). CDR3 residues: CASSHGNLNEKLFF. CDR3 nucleotides: TGTGCCAGCAGCCATGGAAACCTTAATGAAAAACTGTTTTTT.

This clonotype was seen repeatedly, ten times or more. The rearrangement links TRBV20-1 to TRBJ1-3; 12 nucleotides line up with TRBD1. CDR1 and CDR2 from the germline V gene are DFQATT and SNEGSKA (reference sequence). The CDR3 is 14 amino acids. V dropped 6 bases and J dropped 4; count of bases not matched to a gene: 4. The CDR3 sequence: CSAGDRGPGNTIYF. CDR3 nucleotide sequence: TGCAGTGCAGGGGACAGGGGGCCCGGAAACACCATATATTTT.

This clonotype has at least ten counts. J is TRBJ1-3 and V is TRBV5-5; D is uncertain. The CDR3 totals 18 residues. Deletions cut 1 base from V and 0 bases from J, with 17 bases between. CDR1 is SGHKS, CDR2 YYEKEE, per germline (reference sequence). CDR3 coding DNA: TGTGCCAGCAGCTTGCGGTTACCGACGGGGAGCTCTGGAAACACCATATATTTT. Translation gives CASSLRLPTGSSGNTIYF.

This clonotype has a handful of counts. The chain couples TRBV3-1 to TRBJ2-1; D remains ambiguous. This CDR3 has 16 amino acids. The V end was cut by 0 bases, the J end by 0 bases, with 9 bases between. Germline V lookup: CDR1 LGHDT, CDR2 YNNKEL (reference sequence). The CDR3 region is CASSQEILGSYNEQFF. The DNA for the CDR3 is TGTGCCAGCAGCCAAGAGATCCTGGGCTCCTACAATGAGCAGTTCTTC.